This T cell receptor beta chain appears in the sequencing data of a study of blood T cell repertoires in COVID-19. Sequencing was performed with immunoSEQ multiplex PCR; in TCRdb, only in-frame clones are kept and a portion is missing. The sample carries about 440,000 clones, around 89% recorded once. The CDR3 loop spans 14 amino acids. The germline gives CDR1 LNHDA, CDR2 SQIVND (reference sequence). V shed 8 bases and J 7 bases; nucleotides not matched to a gene: 11. V gene TRBV19 combines with J gene TRBJ1-5; TRBD1 matches 7 bases. The sequenced material came from peripheral blood. The source is a woman aged 25 to 39 with acute or convalescent COVID-19. Written as DNA, the CDR3 is TGTGCCAGTTGCGGGATACAGGGGAGGCAGCCCCAGCATTTT. Translating it yields CASCGIQGRQPQHF.